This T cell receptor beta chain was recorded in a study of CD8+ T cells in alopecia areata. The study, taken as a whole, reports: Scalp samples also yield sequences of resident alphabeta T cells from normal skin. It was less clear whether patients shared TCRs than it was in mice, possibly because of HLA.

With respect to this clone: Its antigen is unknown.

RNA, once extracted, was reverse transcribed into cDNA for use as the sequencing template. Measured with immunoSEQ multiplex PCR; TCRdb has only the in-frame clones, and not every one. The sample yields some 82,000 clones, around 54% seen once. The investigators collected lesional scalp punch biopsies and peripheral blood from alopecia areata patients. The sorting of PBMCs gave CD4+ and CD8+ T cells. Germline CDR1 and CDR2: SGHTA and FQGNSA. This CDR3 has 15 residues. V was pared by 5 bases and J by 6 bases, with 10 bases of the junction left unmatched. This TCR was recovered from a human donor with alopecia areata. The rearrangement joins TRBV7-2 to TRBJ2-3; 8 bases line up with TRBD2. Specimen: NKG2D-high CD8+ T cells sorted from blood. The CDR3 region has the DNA TGTGCCAGCAGCCTGAGCGGGGGCCTTAGGGATACGCAGTATTTT. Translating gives CASSLSGGLRDTQYF.